Listed here are 12 T cell receptor beta chains from one sample, sequenced in a study of blood T cell repertoires in COVID-19 (TCRdb year 2020). Receptor amplification or capture employed the immunoSEQ multiplex PCR assay. Held by TCRdb, this immuneACCESS table contains in-frame sequences only and omits some clones. Under half of the omission traces to an unresolved V gene where checked; the cause of the rest is unknown. The sample has about 240,000 clones on record, about 81% of them singletons. Roughly an eighth of the sample is in the top ten clones. Sequencing was done on a sample of peripheral blood. Receptor source: an older woman with active or convalescent COVID-19.

The gene calls are TRBV5-6 and TRBJ1-1, with D possibly being TRBD1 (5 bases). The CDR3 sequence is 12 residues long. CDR1 and CDR2 (germline): SGHDT, YYEEEE. Trimming shortened V by 7 bases and J by 5 bases, and 12 bases separated the two germline ends. In DNA, the CDR3 is TGTGCCAGCTTAGGGGAAAGGACTGAAGCTTTCTTT. Protein: CASLGERTEAFF.

J is TRBJ2-5 and V is TRBV3-1 (or the pseudogene TRBV3-2), with D possibly matching TRBD1 (5 bases). V was pared by 7 bases and J by 5 bases, with 17 bases between. This CDR3 has 14 residues. The germline V gene has CDR1 LGHDT and CDR2 YNNKEL (reference sequence). The chain's CDR3 is CASIAWGFEETQYF. Written as DNA, the CDR3 is TGTGCCAGCATCGCCTGGGGCTTTGAGGAGACCCAGTACTTC.

The chain recombines TRBV2 with TRBJ1-3; D not certain. The CDR3 is made up of 14 amino acids. Trimming took 3 bases from V and 0 from J, leaving 6 bases between them. CDR1 is SNHLY, CDR2 FYNNEI, per germline. The CDR3 DNA reads TGTGCCAGCAGTGATTTTAGCTCTGGAAACACCATATATTTT. This gives the protein CASSDFSSGNTIYF.

The V call is TRBV11-2, the J call TRBJ2-2; D may be TRBD2 (6 bases). The germline V and J ends were trimmed by 5 bases and 4 bases, with 17 bases remaining between them. Per germline, CDR1 SGHAT and CDR2 FQNNGV. The CDR3 runs to 16 residues. CDR3 sequence: CASSLVVAGSTGELFF. The CDR3 nucleotides read TGTGCCAGCAGCCTTGTCGTGGCGGGGAGCACCGGGGAGCTGTTTTTT. The entire variable domain, with the rest obtained from reference TRBV11-2 and TRBJ2-2, is as follows: EAGVAQSPRYKIIEKRQSVAFWCNPISGHATLYWYQQILGQGPKLLIQFQNNGVVDDSQLPKDRFSAERLKGVDSTLKIQPAKLEDSAVYLCASSLVVAGSTGELFFGEGSRLTVL.

The chain employs TRBV6-1 and TRBJ1-6; the D is unclear. The CDR3 runs to 16 residues. V was shortened by 1 base and J by 5 bases, with 12 bases between the two germline ends. Germline lookup yields CDR1 MNHNS and CDR2 SASEGT. In DNA, the CDR3 is TGTGCCAGCAGTGAAGTACTACACCTAGATAATTCACCCCTCCACTTT. Amino acid sequence: CASSEVLHLDNSPLHF.

The V call is TRBV18, the J call TRBJ2-1; D may be TRBD1 (5 bases). CDR1 is KGHSH, CDR2 LQKENI, per germline. The CDR3 has 12 residues. V lost 2 bases and J 8 bases, leaving 7 bases between the germline ends. The CDR3: CASSPLGHEQFF. CDR3 DNA sequence: TGTGCCAGCTCACCATTGGGGCATGAGCAGTTCTTC.

CDR3 sequence (DNA): TGTGCCAGCAGTGAGGCCGGGACAGGGCGTACCGGGGAGCTGTTTTTT. The encoded protein is CASSEAGTGRTGELFF. The chain links TRBV25-1 to TRBJ2-2; 9 nucleotides align to TRBD1. The CDR3 totals 16 residues. Losses at the gene ends were 3 bases for V and 5 bases for J; bases not matched to a gene: 7. Germline loops: CDR1 MGHDK, CDR2 SYGVNS.

The chain uses TRBV15 and TRBJ1-1; the match to TRBD1 covers 7 bases. The CDR3 has 15 amino acids. CDR1 LNHNV and CDR2 YYDKDF come from the germline V gene (reference sequence). J gave up 1 base and V 5 bases, and 7 bases lay outside the gene matches. CDR3 sequence: CATSGRQGRNTEAFF. The CDR3 coding sequence is TGTGCCACCAGCGGAAGACAGGGCAGGAACACTGAAGCTTTCTTT.

V and J are TRBV6-2 or TRBV6-3 and TRBJ2-7, with 8 bases fitting TRBD1. This CDR3 comprises 19 residues. Germline values: CDR1 MNHEY, CDR2 SVGEGT. With V trimmed by 2 bases and J by 0 bases, 15 bases remained unmatched. The CDR3 DNA reads as TGTGCCAGCAGTTACCTTCCCGGGACAGGTCCCCAAAGCTCCTACGAGCAGTACTTC. Residues: CASSYLPGTGPQSSYEQYF.

This clone was counted only a few times. The CDR3 here is CASSFSNTGELFF. DNA of the CDR3: TGTGCCAGCAGCTTCTCTAACACCGGGGAGCTGTTTTTT. The chain combines TRBV11-2 with TRBJ2-2, with unresolved D. This CDR3 contains 13 residues. V lost 3 bases, J lost 2 bases, and 4 bases lay in between. Germline CDR1 is SGHAT and CDR2 is FQNNGV.

V and J are TRBV10-3 and TRBJ1-2; D gene unclear. The CDR3 length is 14 residues. Trimming took 0 bases from V and 4 from J, leaving 9 bases between them. Looked up from germline, CDR1 is ENHRY and CDR2 is SYGVKD. CDR3 amino acids: CAISESEKVYGYTF. CDR3 sequence (DNA): TGTGCCATCAGTGAGTCGGAGAAGGTCTATGGCTACACCTTC.

DNA of the CDR3: TGTGCCAGCAGTCGCACCGGGACAGGGCACTACGAGCAGTACTTC. This translates into CASSRTGTGHYEQYF. The chain links TRBV6-5 to TRBJ2-7; 9 bases align to TRBD1. The CDR3 is 15 residues long. V was clipped by 5 bases and J by 3 bases; unmatched bases: 8. Looked up from germline, CDR1 is MNHEY and CDR2 is SVGAGI.